The TCR beta chain described here comes from a study of regulatory T cells in long-lasting Graves disease. TCR beta libraries were built with iRepertoire HTBI primers and Arm-PCR of CDR3 regions. TCRdb re-called the multiplex PCR reads with MiXCR, one entry per CDR3 protein. The sample has around 400,000 distinct CDR3 sequences, around 20% seen once. Per the germline V gene, CDR1 is SQVTM and CDR2 is ANQGSEA. Trimming took off 1 base at V and 4 bases at J, with 8 bases between the two ends. The CDR3 is 13 residues long. The time point is: persistent/refractory GD, antithyroid drugs over 5 years with positive TRAb. PBMC-derived RNA was used for the TCR library.

The receptor comes from a female donor with Graves disease. J is TRBJ2-1 and V is TRBV29-1; possible D gene TRBD1, 5 bases. This specimen consisted of peripheral blood mononuclear cells (PBMCs), obtained when the disease was refractory, from a patient treated with antithyroid drugs. In DNA, the CDR3 is TGCAGCGTTGAAGGACAGCGATACAATGAGCAGTTCTTC. This codes for CSVEGQRYNEQFF.